Given below is one T cell receptor (beta chain) in context. The data were obtained in a study of T cell changes during pregnancy in multiple sclerosis. The table came from immunoSEQ multiplex PCR; TCRdb's copy has only in-frame clones and leaves some out. The data hold about 98,000 clones, with around 90% observed a single time. The source of this sequence is a female donor in good health, enrolled as a control in a pregnancy study. Sequenced here: peripheral blood, sampled after pregnancy.

CDR3 sequence reads: CASSETKTGPGNTIYF. CDR3 bases: TGTGCCAGCAGTGAAACAAAGACAGGGCCTGGAAACACCATATATTTT. The chain uses TRBV25-1 and TRBJ1-3, with 7 bases aligning to TRBD1. Losses at the gene ends were 2 bases for V and 2 bases for J; bases not matched to a gene: 6. CDR1 is MGHDK, CDR2 SYGVNS, per germline. The CDR3 runs 16 residues.